Listed below are T cell receptor beta chains from one sample, sequenced in a study of T cell responses to AZD1222 COVID-19 vaccine. TCRdb's table, derived via immunoSEQ multiplex PCR, lists solely in-frame clones and lacks some. The sample has about 140,000 clones, less than 95% seen once. The sequenced sample was peripheral blood, obtained on day 0 of AZD1222 vaccination. These receptors all stem from an adult in good health. Both conserved end residues are part of each CDR3. The D gene is left open where the match is weak. The size of a clone is reported for some rows only, either as once, few or many, or as a class for expanded clones.

TRBD1 | TRBJ1-2 | . | TRBV2 | TGTGCCAGCACCCTATCGACAGGGGGAGCCTATGGCTACACCTTC | CASTLSTGGAYGYTF
TRBD2 | TRBJ2-1 | . | TRBV27 | TGTGCCAGCAGTCACTTAGCGGGAGGGCCGGGAGATGAGCAGTTCTTC | CASSHLAGGPGDEQFF
. | TRBJ2-1 | . | TRBV7-9 | TGTGCCAGCAGCGTCTCCGGGACCACTAATGAGCAGTTCTTC | CASSVSGTTNEQFF
TRBD1 | TRBJ2-3 | . | TRBV24-1 | TGTGCCACCAGTGATTTACGGGACAGGGGTGGGGATACGCAGTATTTT | CATSDLRDRGGDTQYF
. | TRBJ2-7 | . | TRBV30 | TGTGCCTGGAGCGATTTGTACGAGCAGTACTTC | CAWSDLYEQYF
. | TRBJ2-5 | . | TRBV30 | TGTGCCTGGAGACCAGGAGAGACCCAGTACTTC | CAWRPGETQYF
. | TRBJ1-1 | . | TRBV10-3 | TGTGCCATCAGTGAGTCGGGGGGAGTAGTTGGGACTGAAGCTTTCTTT | CAISESGGVVGTEAFF
. | TRBJ2-2 | . | TRBV7-9 | TGTGCCAGCAGCTTCCTACTAGCCCCCGGGGAGCTGTTTTTT | CASSFLLAPGELFF
. | TRBJ2-2 | . | TRBV5-1 | TGCGCCAGCAGCGTCGAGCACGGGGAGCTGTTTTTT | CASSVEHGELFF
. | TRBJ2-1 | . | TRBV7-6 | TGTGCCAGCAGCTTAAATACCTATGAGCAGTTCTTC | CASSLNTYEQFF
. | TRBJ1-5 | . | TRBV30 | TGTGCCTGGAGTACATTTTTGGAGGGCAATCAGCCCCAGCATTTT | CAWSTFLEGNQPQHF
. | TRBJ1-4 | few | TRBV5-1 | TGCGCCAGCAGCTTGGTCTCGCAGGGGAGGACTAATGAAAAACTGTTTTTT | CASSLVSQGRTNEKLFF
. | TRBJ2-6 | . | TRBV7-2 | TGTGCCAGCAGCTTAGAGGCCAGAAACTCTGGGGCCAACGTCCTGACTTTC | CASSLEARNSGANVLTF
. | TRBJ1-2 | . | TRBV18 | TGTGCCAGCTCACGAAGCGGGACGGAGGTCGGGGGGTACACCTTC | CASSRSGTEVGGYTF
. | TRBJ1-4 | . | TRBV7-2 | TGTGCCAGCAGCTCAGGGGCGTGGGATGAAAAACTGTTTTTT | CASSSGAWDEKLFF
. | TRBJ1-2 | . | TRBV10-2 | TGCGCCAGCAGGGATACAGGAACCTCCTATGGCTACACCTTC | CASRDTGTSYGYTF
. | TRBJ1-1 | . | TRBV6-6 | TGTGCCCTTTGGGCAGGTCATATGGACACTGAAGCTTTCTTT | CALWAGHMDTEAFF
. | TRBJ1-5 | . | TRBV5-3 | TGTGCCAGAAGCTTTGAGGGGTTTTGCAATCAGCCCCAGCATTTT | CARSFEGFCNQPQHF
. | TRBJ1-1 | . | TRBV7-8 | TGTGCCAGCAGCTTAGGAGAGGGAATGAACACTGAAGCTTTCTTT | CASSLGEGMNTEAFF
. | TRBJ1-3 | . | TRBV5-1 | TGCGCCAGCAGCTTGGGGTCCGCAGGGTACGCTGGAAACACCATATATTTT | CASSLGSAGYAGNTIYF
. | TRBJ1-6 | . | TRBV9 | TGTGCCAGCAGTTCCCGGGTTCAGGAGAATTCACCCCTCCACTTT | CASSSRVQENSPLHF
TRBD1 | TRBJ1-5 | . | TRBV19 | TGTGCCAGTAGTATCGGACAGGACAATCAACCCCAGCATTTT | CASSIGQDNQPQHF
. | TRBJ1-2 | . | TRBV5-3 | TGTGCCAGAAGTTTTCAGGGAGCACGGTATGGCTACACCTTC | CARSFQGARYGYTF
. | TRBJ1-6 | once | TRBV14 | TGTGCCAGCAGCCAAGAGGGACTCGTCGGTAATTCACCCCTCCACTTT | CASSQEGLVGNSPLHF
TRBD1 | TRBJ1-5 | . | TRBV10-3 | TGTGCCATCAGTGAATCCGACAGGGGATGGATTCAGCCCCAGCATTTT | CAISESDRGWIQPQHF
. | TRBJ2-7 | . | TRBV12-5 | TGTGCTAGTGGTTTGTTTCCAGGTAACGAGCAGTACTTC | CASGLFPGNEQYF
. | TRBJ1-2 | . | TRBV27 | TGTGCCAGCAGTTCTGGTAGACCAGGAGGCTACACCTTC | CASSSGRPGGYTF
. | TRBJ2-3 | . | TRBV7-9 | TGTGCCAGCAGCCCTCCGGACAGCGATACGCAGTATTTT | CASSPPDSDTQYF
TRBD1 | TRBJ1-5 | . | TRBV2 | TGTGCCAGCAGAGAGACAGGGTTAAATCAGCCCCAGCATTTT | CASRETGLNQPQHF